The 19 T cell receptor beta chains reported below all come from one sample, sequenced in a study of cytomegalovirus exposure and HLA in healthy donors. The PCR made use of 60 Vbeta and 13 Jbeta primers. Clones were sequenced by immunoSEQ multiplex PCR, and TCRdb holds only the in-frame ones, with some missing. The repertoire has over 95,000 clones, over 60% of them found once; the top ten carry approximately 8%. Input material: PBMCs. Every receptor here comes from a female donor in good health and CMV-seronegative.

The chain uses TRBV27 and TRBJ2-7, with 10 bases lining up with TRBD2. Losses at the gene ends were 5 bases for V and 0 bases for J; bases not matched to a gene: 7. This CDR3 spans 16 amino acids. Per germline, CDR1 MNHEY and CDR2 SMNVEV (reference sequence). The CDR3 DNA reads TGTGCCAGCAGTGCCTCGACTAGCGGGTCCTCCTACGAGCAGTACTTC. It encodes CASSASTSGSSYEQYF.

The chain links TRBV4-3 to TRBJ1-1, with D tentatively TRBD1 (5 bases). V lost 0 bases, J lost 3 bases, and 14 bases lay in between. CDR1 is LGHNA and CDR2 is YSLEER in the germline V gene. This CDR3 contains 16 residues. For the CDR3, the DNA is TGCGCCAGCAGCCAAGATAGATGGGGCGCGGACACTGAAGCTTTCTTT. Protein sequence: CASSQDRWGADTEAFF.

The chain joins TRBV2 to TRBJ1-5; D is ambiguous. Trimming cost V 3 bases and J 3 bases, with 6 bases left between them. Germline loops: CDR1 SNHLY, CDR2 FYNNEI. CDR3 length equals 13 residues. CDR3 DNA sequence: TGTGCCAGCAGTGATTCTTACAATCAGCCCCAGCATTTT. Its protein is CASSDSYNQPQHF. The full variable domain, in which reference TRBV2 and TRBJ1-5 provide the parts outside the CDR3, is EPEVTQTPSHQVTQMGQEVILRCVPISNHLYFYWYRQILGQKVEFLVSFYNNEISEKSEIFDDQFSVERPDGSNFTLKIRSTKLEDSAMYFCASSDSYNQPQHFGDGTRLSIL.

This clone was observed a few times. This chain links TRBV10-2 with TRBJ2-5, with 13 bases that match TRBD2. V shed 6 bases and J 0 bases; nucleotides not matched to a gene: 10. The germline CDR1 and CDR2 sequences are WSHSY and SAAADI. There are 18 residues in the CDR3. The CDR3 reads CASRGLAGVPMYQETQYF. CDR3 sequence (DNA): TGCGCCAGCAGAGGACTAGCGGGAGTCCCCATGTACCAAGAGACCCAGTACTTC.

V and J are TRBV11-2 and TRBJ2-7; D is perhaps TRBD2 (5 bases). Germline lookup yields CDR1 SGHAT and CDR2 FQNNGV. The CDR3 is 15 residues long. The germline V and J ends were trimmed by 5 bases and 2 bases, with 16 bases remaining between them. This CDR3 reads CASSPPSGRTYEQYF. DNA for the CDR3: TGTGCCAGCAGCCCGCCCAGCGGACGTACCTACGAGCAGTACTTC.

The chain is built from TRBV15 and TRBJ1-4; D ambiguous. CDR1 is LNHNV and CDR2 is YYDKDF in the germline V gene (reference sequence). V dropped 0 bases and J dropped 3 bases, with 8 bases sitting between them. The CDR3 is 15 residues long. CDR3 protein: CATSRDTSSNEKLFF. The CDR3 coding sequence is TGTGCCACCAGCAGAGATACAAGTTCTAATGAAAAACTGTTTTTT.

The rearrangement uses TRBV4-1 and TRBJ2-7, with a tentative D call TRBD2 (5 bases). Deletions cut 0 bases from V and 7 bases from J, with 19 bases between. The CDR3 covers 16 residues. Germline loops: CDR1 MGHRA, CDR2 YSYEKL. The CDR3, as DNA: TGCGCCAGCAGCCAAGACGAGGGTATGAGTGATTTGGAGCAGTACTTC. It encodes CASSQDEGMSDLEQYF.

The chain has TRBV5-4 and TRBJ2-4; weak D call: TRBD1 (5 bases). V was shortened by 7 bases and J by 1 base, with 15 bases between the two germline ends. CDR1 is SGHNT and CDR2 is YYREEE in the germline V gene (reference sequence). The CDR3 extends over 15 amino acids. In DNA form, the CDR3 reads TGTGCCAGCGGGCAGGGTTTTGGGGCCAAAAACATTCAGTACTTC. Translating it yields CASGQGFGAKNIQYF.

The chain employs TRBV30 and TRBJ1-4; D gene uncertain. CDR1 is GTSNPN and CDR2 is SVGIG in the germline V gene (reference sequence). V was trimmed by 1 base and J by 6 bases, leaving 9 bases between them. This CDR3 is 13 amino acids long. The CDR3 region has the DNA TGTGCCTGGAGTGGGAGGCCGGATGAAAAACTGTTTTTT. Translated, it gives CAWSGRPDEKLFF. Supplemented by reference TRBV30 and TRBJ1-4, the full variable domain reads SQTIHQWPATLVQPVGSPLSLECTVEGTSNPNLYWYRQAAGRGLQLLFYSVGIGQISSEVPQNLSASRPQDRQFILSSKKLLLSDSGFYLCAWSGRPDEKLFFGSGTQLSVL.

For the CDR3, the DNA is TGTGCCAGCACCCAAACAGGGGGCGCCGGCTATGGCTACACCTTC. It is translated as CASTQTGGAGYGYTF. The gene calls are TRBV7-2 and TRBJ1-2; TRBD1 aligns across 9 bases. V lost 7 bases and J lost 4; bases outside the gene matches: 10. Germline lookup yields CDR1 SGHTA and CDR2 FQGNSA. The CDR3 length is 15 residues.

The chain employs TRBV7-3 and TRBJ2-3; D might be TRBD1 (6 bases). The CDR3 consists of 16 residues. The V and J ends lost 3 bases and 5 bases respectively, with 18 bases between them. Per the germline V gene, CDR1 is SGHTA and CDR2 is FQGTGA. This chain's CDR3 is CASSLDSRVVGDTQYF. In nucleotides, the CDR3 is TGTGCCAGCAGCTTGGACAGCAGGGTAGTGGGAGATACGCAGTATTTT.

This clone was observed once. The genes are TRBV5-1 and TRBJ1-3; tentatively, D is TRBD1 (5 bases). This CDR3 has 16 residues. Germline CDR1 reads SGHRS; CDR2 reads YFSETQ. V shed 1 base and J shed 0 bases, with 11 bases lying between them. CDR3 protein: CASSLTGSSSGNTIYF. Here the CDR3 DNA reads TGCGCCAGCAGCTTGACAGGCTCAAGCTCTGGAAACACCATATATTTT.

A single count supports this clone. V and J are TRBV9 and TRBJ2-4; TRBD1 aligns across 8 bases. This CDR3 contains 14 residues. Germline CDR1 reads SGDLS; CDR2 reads YYNGEE. Losses at the gene ends were 3 bases for V and 5 bases for J; bases not matched to a gene: 4. In DNA form, the CDR3 reads TGTGCCAGCAGCGCCCGGGACAGGCAAAACATTCAGTACTTC. It codes for CASSARDRQNIQYF.

The rearrangement uses TRBV2 and TRBJ1-4; a possible D gene is TRBD1 (6 bases). Trimming pared 6 bases from V and 11 bases from J, leaving 25 bases between. The CDR3 runs to 16 residues. From germline, CDR1 is SNHLY and CDR2 FYNNEI. CDR3 DNA sequence: TGTGCCAGCAGGACAGACAGGAATCAGGACATGAGGAAACTGTTTTTT. Its translation is CASRTDRNQDMRKLFF.

The chain links TRBV5-1 to TRBJ2-3, with 8 bases lining up with TRBD2. The CDR3 covers 16 residues. The V segment lost 0 bases and the J segment 3 bases; nucleotides outside the gene matches: 6. Looked up from germline, CDR1 is SGHRS and CDR2 is YFSETQ. The CDR3 sequence: CASSLGAGGRTDTQYF. As DNA, the CDR3 is TGCGCCAGCAGCTTGGGCGCGGGAGGTAGGACAGATACGCAGTATTTT.

The chain has TRBV7-6 and TRBJ2-7; TRBD2 aligns across 7 bases. This CDR3 has 13 amino acids. After removal of 1 base from V and 7 bases from J, the junction contained 4 bases not matched to a gene. Germline V gene data show CDR1 as SGHVS and CDR2 as FNYEAQ. The chain's CDR3 is CASSLGGGREQYF. DNA of the CDR3: TGTGCCAGCAGCTTAGGGGGAGGGCGGGAGCAGTACTTC.

The rearrangement uses TRBV5-1 and TRBJ2-2; TRBD2 agrees at 10 bases. This CDR3 comprises 17 residues. Losses at the gene ends were 1 base for V and 2 bases for J; bases not matched to a gene: 5. CDR1 SGHRS and CDR2 YFSETQ come from the germline V gene. The CDR3 is CASSLRAGGQNTGELFF. The CDR3 nucleotides read TGCGCCAGCAGCTTGAGAGCGGGGGGGCAAAACACCGGGGAGCTGTTTTTT.

The V and J genes are TRBV27 and TRBJ2-3; weak D call: TRBD1 (5 bases). This CDR3 is built from 17 residues. V was trimmed by 2 bases and J by 4 bases, leaving 19 bases between them. The germline gives CDR1 MNHEY, CDR2 SMNVEV (reference sequence). CDR3 residues: CASSLRQGLRWADTQYF. The CDR3 DNA follows: TGTGCCAGCAGTTTAAGGCAGGGCCTTAGGTGGGCAGATACGCAGTATTTT.

The chain links TRBV7-9 to TRBJ2-1, with TRBD2 identical over 11 bases. In germline, CDR1 is SEHNR, CDR2 FQNEAQ (reference sequence). CDR3 length: 16 amino acids. V gave up 0 bases and J gave up 7 bases; unmatched junction bases: 5. The CDR3 spells CASSLATSGSKNEQFF. The CDR3 DNA is TGTGCCAGCAGCTTAGCAACTAGCGGGAGTAAGAATGAGCAGTTCTTC. Full variable domain (remainder filled in from reference TRBV7-9 and TRBJ2-1): DTGVSQNPRHKITKRGQNVTFRCDPISEHNRLYWYRQTLGQGPEFLTYFQNEAQLEKSRLLSDRFSAERPKGSFSTLEIQRTEQGDSAMYLCASSLATSGSKNEQFFGPGTRLTVL.